This T cell receptor beta chain originates from a study of early T cells in non-severe SARS-CoV-2 infection. On the study more broadly: Investigators sequenced bulk RNA drawn from unsorted whole blood, and chains remained unpaired. Notes on the study in general: Missing private and CD4 specificities, VDJdb matching favored anti-spike CD8 responses.

V dropped 2 bases and J dropped 5 bases, with 19 bases sitting between them. This CDR3 has 17 amino acids. Attachment of unique molecular identifiers to individual cDNA molecules was performed. TCRdb passed the 5' RACE reads through MiXCR, listing each CDR3 protein once. The sample records tens of thousands of distinct CDR3 sequences, approximately 4.6% being singletons. As regards this clonotype: Its specificity is unknown.

The clonotype comes from an adult who was a healthcare worker with PCR-confirmed SARS-CoV-2 infection or an uninfected control (not recorded which). The rearrangement links TRBV12-3 or TRBV12-4 to TRBJ2-1; maybe TRBD2 (5 bases). Input material: whole blood. The CDR3, as DNA: TGTGCCAGCAGTTTACGGCCCTCGACTAAAAAGAACAATGAGCAGTTCTTC. Translation gives CASSLRPSTKKNNEQFF.